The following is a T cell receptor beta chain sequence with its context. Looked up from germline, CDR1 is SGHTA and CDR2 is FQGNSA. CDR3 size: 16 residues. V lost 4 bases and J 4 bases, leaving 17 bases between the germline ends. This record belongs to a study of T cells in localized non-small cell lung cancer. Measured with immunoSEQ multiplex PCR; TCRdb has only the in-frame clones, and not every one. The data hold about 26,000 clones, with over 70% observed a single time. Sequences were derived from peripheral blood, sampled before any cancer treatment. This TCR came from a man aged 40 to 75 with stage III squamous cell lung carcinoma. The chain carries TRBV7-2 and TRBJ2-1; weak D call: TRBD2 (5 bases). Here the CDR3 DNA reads TGTGCCAGCAGCTCACCGGGAACTACTATATACAATGAGCAGTTCTTC. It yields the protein CASSSPGTTIYNEQFF.